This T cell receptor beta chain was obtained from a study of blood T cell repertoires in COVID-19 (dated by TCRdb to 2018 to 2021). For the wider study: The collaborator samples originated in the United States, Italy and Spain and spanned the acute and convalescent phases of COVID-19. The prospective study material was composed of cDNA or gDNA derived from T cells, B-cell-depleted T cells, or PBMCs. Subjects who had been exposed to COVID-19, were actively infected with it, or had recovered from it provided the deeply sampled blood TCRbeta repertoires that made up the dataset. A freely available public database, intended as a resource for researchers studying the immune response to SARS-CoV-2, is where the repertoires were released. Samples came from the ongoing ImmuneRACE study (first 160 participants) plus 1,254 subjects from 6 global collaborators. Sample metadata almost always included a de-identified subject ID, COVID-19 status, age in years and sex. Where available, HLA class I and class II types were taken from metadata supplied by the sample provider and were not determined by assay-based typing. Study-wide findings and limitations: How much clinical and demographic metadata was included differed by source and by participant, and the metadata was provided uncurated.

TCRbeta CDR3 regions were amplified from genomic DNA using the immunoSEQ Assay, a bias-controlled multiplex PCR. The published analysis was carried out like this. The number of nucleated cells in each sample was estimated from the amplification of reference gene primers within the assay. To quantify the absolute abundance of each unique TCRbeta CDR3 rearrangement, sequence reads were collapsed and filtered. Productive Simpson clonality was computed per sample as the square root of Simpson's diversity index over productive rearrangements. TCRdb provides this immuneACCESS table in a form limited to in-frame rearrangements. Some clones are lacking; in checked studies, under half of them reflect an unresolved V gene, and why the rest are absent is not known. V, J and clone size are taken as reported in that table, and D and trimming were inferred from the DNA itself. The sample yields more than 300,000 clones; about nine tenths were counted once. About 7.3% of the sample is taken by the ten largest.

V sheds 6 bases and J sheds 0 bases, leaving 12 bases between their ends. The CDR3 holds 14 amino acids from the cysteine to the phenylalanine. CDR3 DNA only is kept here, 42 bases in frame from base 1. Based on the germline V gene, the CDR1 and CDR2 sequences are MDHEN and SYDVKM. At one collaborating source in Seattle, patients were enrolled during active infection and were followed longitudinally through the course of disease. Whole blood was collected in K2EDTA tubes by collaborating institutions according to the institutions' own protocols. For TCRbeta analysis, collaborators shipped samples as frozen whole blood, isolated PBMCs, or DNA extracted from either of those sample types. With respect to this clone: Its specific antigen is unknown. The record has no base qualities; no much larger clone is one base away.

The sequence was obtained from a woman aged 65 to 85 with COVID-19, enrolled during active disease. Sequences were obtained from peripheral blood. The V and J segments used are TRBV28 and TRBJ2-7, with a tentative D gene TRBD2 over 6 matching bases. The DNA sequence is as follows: TGTGCCAGCAGGGGCGGAGGGAGCTCCTACGAGCAGTACTTC. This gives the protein CASRGGGSSYEQYF.